The text below deals with one TCR beta chain. Antigen: not known. Assay: immunoSEQ multiplex PCR; the TCRdb copy retains only in-frame clones and omits some. The sample shows 80,000 to 100,000 clones, 87% of them seen only once. These data come from a study of cytomegalovirus exposure and HLA in healthy donors. Overall study findings and caveats: According to a later analysis, TCR clusters from the first cohort tended to co-occur in the roughly 130 validation repertoires.

Germline CDR1 reads SGHRS; CDR2 reads YFSETQ. This CDR3 spans 17 amino acids. V was pared by 0 bases and J by 2 bases, with 17 bases between. Sequencing used PBMCs. The rearrangement links TRBV5-1 to TRBJ1-1; perhaps TRBD1 as D (5 bases). This receptor was identified in a woman aged 25 to 39 in good health and CMV-seronegative. CDR3: CASSLGTGALQNTEAFF. In DNA, the CDR3 is TGCGCCAGCAGCTTGGGAACAGGCGCCCTACAAAACACTGAAGCTTTCTTT.